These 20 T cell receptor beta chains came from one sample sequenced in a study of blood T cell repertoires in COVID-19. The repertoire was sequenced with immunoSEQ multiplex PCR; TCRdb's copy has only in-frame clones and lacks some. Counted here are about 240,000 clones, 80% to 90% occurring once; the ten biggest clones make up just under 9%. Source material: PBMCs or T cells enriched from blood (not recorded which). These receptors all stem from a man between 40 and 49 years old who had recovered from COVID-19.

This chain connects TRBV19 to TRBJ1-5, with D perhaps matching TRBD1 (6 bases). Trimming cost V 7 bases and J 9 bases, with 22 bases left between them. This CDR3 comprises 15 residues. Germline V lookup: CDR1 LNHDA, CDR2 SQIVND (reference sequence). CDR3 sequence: CASTKRDTLSWPQHF. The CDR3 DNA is TGTGCCAGTACTAAACGGGACACCCTGTCCTGGCCCCAGCATTTT.

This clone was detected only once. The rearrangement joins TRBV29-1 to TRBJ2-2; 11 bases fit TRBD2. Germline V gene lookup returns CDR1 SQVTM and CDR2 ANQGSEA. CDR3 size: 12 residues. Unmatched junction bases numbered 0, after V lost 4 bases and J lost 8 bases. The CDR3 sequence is CSVGLAGGELFF. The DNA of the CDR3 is TGCAGCGTTGGACTAGCGGGAGGGGAGCTGTTTTTT.

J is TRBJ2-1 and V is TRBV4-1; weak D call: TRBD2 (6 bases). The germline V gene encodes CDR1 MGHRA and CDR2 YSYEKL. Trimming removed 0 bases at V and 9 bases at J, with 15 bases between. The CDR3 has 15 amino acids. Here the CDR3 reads CASSQDQTSRTEQFF. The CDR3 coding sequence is TGCGCCAGCAGCCAAGATCAGACTAGTCGGACTGAGCAGTTCTTC.

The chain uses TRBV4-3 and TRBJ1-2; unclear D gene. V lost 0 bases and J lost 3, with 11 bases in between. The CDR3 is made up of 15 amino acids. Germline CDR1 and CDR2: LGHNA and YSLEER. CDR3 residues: CASSQEVLGDYGYTF. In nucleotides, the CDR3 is TGCGCCAGCAGCCAAGAAGTCCTCGGGGACTATGGCTACACCTTC.

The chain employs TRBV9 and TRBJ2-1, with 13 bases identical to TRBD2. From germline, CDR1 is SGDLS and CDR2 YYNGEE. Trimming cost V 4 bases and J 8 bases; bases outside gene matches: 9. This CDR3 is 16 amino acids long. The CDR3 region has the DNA TGTGCCAGCAGCCCTCGGACTAGCGGGGGCGGCTATGAGCAGTTCTTC. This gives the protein CASSPRTSGGGYEQFF.

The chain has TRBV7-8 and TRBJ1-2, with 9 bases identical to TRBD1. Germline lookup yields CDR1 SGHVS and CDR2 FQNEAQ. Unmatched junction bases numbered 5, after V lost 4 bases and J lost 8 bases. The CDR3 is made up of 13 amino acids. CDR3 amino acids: CASSWGQGLGYTF. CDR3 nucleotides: TGTGCCAGCAGCTGGGGACAGGGCTTGGGCTACACCTTC.

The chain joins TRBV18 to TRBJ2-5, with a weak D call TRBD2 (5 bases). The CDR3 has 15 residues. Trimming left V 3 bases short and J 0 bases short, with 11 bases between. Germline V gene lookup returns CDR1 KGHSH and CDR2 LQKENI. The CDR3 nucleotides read TGTGCCAGCTCACCCATGGACGGGAACCAAGAGACCCAGTACTTC. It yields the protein CASSPMDGNQETQYF. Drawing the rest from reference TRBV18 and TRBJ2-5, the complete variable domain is NAGVMQNPRHLVRRRGQEARLRCSPMKGHSHVYWYRQLPEEGLKFMVYLQKENIIDESGMPKERFSAEFPKEGPSILRIQQVVRGDSAAYFCASSPMDGNQETQYFGPGTRLLVL.

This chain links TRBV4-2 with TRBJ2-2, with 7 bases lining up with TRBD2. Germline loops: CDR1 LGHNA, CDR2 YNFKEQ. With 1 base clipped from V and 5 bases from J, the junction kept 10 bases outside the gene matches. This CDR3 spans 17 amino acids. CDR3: CASSQGLAALGTGELFF. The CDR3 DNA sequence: TGTGCCAGCAGCCAAGGTCTAGCGGCTTTGGGTACCGGGGAGCTGTTTTTT.

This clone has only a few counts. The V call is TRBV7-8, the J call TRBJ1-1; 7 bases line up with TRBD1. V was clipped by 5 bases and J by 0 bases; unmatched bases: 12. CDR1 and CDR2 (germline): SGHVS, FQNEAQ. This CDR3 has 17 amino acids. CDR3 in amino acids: CASSPDRVVVMNTEAFF. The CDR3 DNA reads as TGTGCCAGCAGCCCCGACAGGGTAGTGGTGATGAACACTGAAGCTTTCTTT.

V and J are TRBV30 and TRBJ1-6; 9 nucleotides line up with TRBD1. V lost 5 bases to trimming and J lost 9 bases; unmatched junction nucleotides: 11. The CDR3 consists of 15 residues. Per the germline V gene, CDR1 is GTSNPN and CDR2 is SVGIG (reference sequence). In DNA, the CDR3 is TGTGCCTGGGTCCCGGGACAGGGTTTCGGTTCACCCCTCCACTTT. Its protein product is CAWVPGQGFGSPLHF.

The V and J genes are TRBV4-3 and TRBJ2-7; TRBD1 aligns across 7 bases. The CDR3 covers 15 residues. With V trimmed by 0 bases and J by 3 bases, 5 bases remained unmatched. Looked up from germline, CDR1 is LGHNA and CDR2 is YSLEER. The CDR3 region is CASSQDPGQFYEQYF. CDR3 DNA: TGCGCCAGCAGCCAAGACCCGGGACAGTTCTACGAGCAGTACTTC.

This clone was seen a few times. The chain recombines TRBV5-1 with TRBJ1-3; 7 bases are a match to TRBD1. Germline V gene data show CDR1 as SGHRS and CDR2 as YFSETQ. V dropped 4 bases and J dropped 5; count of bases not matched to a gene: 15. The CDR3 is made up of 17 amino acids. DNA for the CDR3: TGCGCCAGCAGCCCCGCACTTCGACAGGGAGGCAGAAACACCATATATTTT. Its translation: CASSPALRQGGRNTIYF.

CDR3 DNA sequence: TGTGCCAGCAGTCTCACAGGGGGCGCAGGGACCAAATATTTCTCCTATAATTCACCCCTCCACTTT. Residues: CASSLTGGAGTKYFSYNSPLHF. The genes are TRBV6-6 and TRBJ1-6; 9 bases line up with TRBD1. This CDR3 has 22 amino acids. Trimming at V came to 5 bases and at J to 0 bases, leaving 20 bases not matched to a gene. The germline V gene encodes CDR1 MNHNY and CDR2 SVGAGI (reference sequence).

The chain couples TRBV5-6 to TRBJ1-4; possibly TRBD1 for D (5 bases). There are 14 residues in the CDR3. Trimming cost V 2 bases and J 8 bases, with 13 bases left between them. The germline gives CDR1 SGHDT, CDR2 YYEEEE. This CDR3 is CASSLGASKEKLFF. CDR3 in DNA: TGTGCCAGCAGCTTAGGGGCAAGTAAGGAAAAACTGTTTTTT.

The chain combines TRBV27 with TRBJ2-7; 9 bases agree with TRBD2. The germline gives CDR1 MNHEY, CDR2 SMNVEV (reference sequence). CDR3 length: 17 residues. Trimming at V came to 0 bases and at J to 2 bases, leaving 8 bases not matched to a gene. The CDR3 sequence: CASSLSSAGGRAYEQYF. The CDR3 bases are TGTGCCAGCAGTTTATCGTCCGCGGGAGGGAGGGCCTACGAGCAGTACTTC.

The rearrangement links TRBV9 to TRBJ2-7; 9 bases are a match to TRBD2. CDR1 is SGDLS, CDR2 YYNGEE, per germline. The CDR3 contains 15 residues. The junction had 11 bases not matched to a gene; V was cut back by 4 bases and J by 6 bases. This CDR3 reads CASSPQGGGAREQYF. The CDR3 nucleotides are TGTGCCAGCAGCCCCCAGGGCGGGGGGGCGCGCGAGCAGTACTTC.

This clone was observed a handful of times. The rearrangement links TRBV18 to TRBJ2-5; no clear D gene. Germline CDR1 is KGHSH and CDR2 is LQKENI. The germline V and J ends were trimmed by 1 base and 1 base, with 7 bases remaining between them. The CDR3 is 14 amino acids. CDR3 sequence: CASSPLSGQETQYF. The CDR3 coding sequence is TGTGCCAGCTCACCACTTAGTGGCCAAGAGACCCAGTACTTC.

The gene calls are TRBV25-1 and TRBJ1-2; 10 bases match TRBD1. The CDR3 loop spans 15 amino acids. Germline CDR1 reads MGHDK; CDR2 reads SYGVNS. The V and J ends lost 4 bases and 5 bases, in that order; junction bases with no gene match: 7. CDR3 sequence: CASSVEDRGGYGYTF. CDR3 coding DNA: TGTGCCAGCAGTGTAGAGGACAGGGGGGGATATGGCTACACCTTC.

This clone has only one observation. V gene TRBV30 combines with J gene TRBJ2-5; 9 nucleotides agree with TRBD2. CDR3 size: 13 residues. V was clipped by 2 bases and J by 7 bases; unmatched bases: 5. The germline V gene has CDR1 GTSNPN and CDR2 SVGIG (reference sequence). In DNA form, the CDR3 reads TGTGCCTGGAGTTCAGCGGGGGGCGGGACCCAGTACTTC. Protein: CAWSSAGGGTQYF.

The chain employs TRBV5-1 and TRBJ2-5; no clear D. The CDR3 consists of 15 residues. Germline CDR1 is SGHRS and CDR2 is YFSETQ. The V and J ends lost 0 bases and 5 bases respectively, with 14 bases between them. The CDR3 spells CASSLEGTAGETQYF. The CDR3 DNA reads TGCGCCAGCAGCTTGGAAGGCACAGCTGGGGAGACCCAGTACTTC.